This entry lists 17 T cell receptor beta chains sequenced from one sample in a study. Using its own MiXCR run on the RT-PCR reads, TCRdb lists one record per CDR3 protein. The top ten clones hold 3.6% of a sample with almost 700,000 distinct CDR3 sequences, about 14% of them seen once. Material for sequencing was memory CD4+ T cells from blood. These receptor sequences come from a female donor in good health, serving as a healthy control.

The V gene is TRBV24-1, the J gene TRBJ2-1; 11 bases are a match to TRBD2. Germline V lookup: CDR1 KGHDR, CDR2 SFDVKD. CDR3 length: 14 amino acids. The ends lost 2 bases at V and 14 bases at J; junction bases unmatched: 7. CDR3: CATSDSLAGEAKFF. CDR3 nucleotide sequence: TGTGCCACCAGTGATTCACTAGCGGGAGAGGCTAAGTTCTTC.

This clonotype has just a few counts. The chain uses TRBV27 and TRBJ2-1, with 7 bases lining up with TRBD2. In germline, CDR1 is MNHEY, CDR2 SMNVEV (reference sequence). This CDR3 contains 20 residues. The J segment lost 8 bases and the V segment lost 7 bases, leaving 29 bases of the junction unmatched. In DNA form, the CDR3 reads TGTGCCAGCACCATTCATCCGGGACTATCGGGAGTATGGCGTTTGGATGAGCAGTTCTTC. Residues: CASTIHPGLSGVWRLDEQFF.

The chain has TRBV7-2 and TRBJ1-2, with D uncertain. Trimming took 0 bases from V and 3 from J, leaving 5 bases between them. Germline V gene data show CDR1 as SGHTA and CDR2 as FQGNSA. The CDR3 consists of 13 residues. CDR3 DNA: TGTGCCAGCAGCTTAGCGATAGACTATGGCTACACCTTC. It is translated as CASSLAIDYGYTF.

The V call is TRBV11-1, the J call TRBJ2-1, with unresolved D. The germline CDR1 and CDR2 sequences are SGHAT and FQDESV (reference sequence). Deletions cut 4 bases from V and 7 bases from J, with 14 bases between. The CDR3 totals 14 residues. The CDR3 here is CASSSSVSRNEQFF. The CDR3 nucleotides read TGTGCCAGCAGCTCATCGGTTAGCAGGAATGAGCAGTTCTTC.

The rearrangement uses TRBV15 and TRBJ1-4, with D maybe TRBD1 (6 bases). Trimming left V 1 base short and J 6 bases short, with 12 bases between. Germline V gene data show CDR1 as LNHNV and CDR2 as YYDKDF (reference sequence). CDR3 length: 15 residues. The CDR3: CATSRGGGIDEKLFF. The CDR3 nucleotides are TGTGCCACCAGCAGAGGCGGGGGCATCGATGAAAAACTGTTTTTT. Together with reference TRBV15 and TRBJ1-4, the CDR3 gives the full variable domain: DAMVIQNPRYQVTQFGKPVTLSCSQTLNHNVMYWYQQKSSQAPKLLFHYYDKDFNNEADTPDNFQSRRPNTSFCFLDIRSPGLGDTAMYLCATSRGGGIDEKLFFGSGTQLSVL.

This chain connects TRBV12-3 or TRBV12-4 to TRBJ2-1; D is undetermined. The length of the CDR3 is 12 residues. V lost 7 bases and J lost 7, with 11 bases in between. CDR3 DNA sequence: TGTGCCAGCACCTTCGGAACTAATGAGCAGTTCTTC. As protein: CASTFGTNEQFF.

J is TRBJ2-3 and V is TRBV7-3, with 8 nucleotides matching TRBD2. CDR1 and CDR2 (germline): SGHTA, FQGTGA. V dropped 5 bases and J dropped 11; count of bases not matched to a gene: 9. This CDR3 comprises 13 residues. The CDR3 DNA reads TGTGCCAGCAGCCCTCAACCGGGACTAGGGCAGTATTTT. This codes for CASSPQPGLGQYF.

The rearrangement joins TRBV15 to TRBJ1-1; D might be TRBD1 (5 bases). This CDR3 has 13 residues. The germline V gene encodes CDR1 LNHNV and CDR2 YYDKDF (reference sequence). Trimming removed 5 bases at V and 10 bases at J, with 17 bases between. CDR3 coding DNA: TGTGCCACCAGCCCTGACTCGGTGGGGGGAGCTTTCTTT. Translation: CATSPDSVGGAFF.

The chain combines TRBV18 with TRBJ1-1, with D uncertain. V lost 3 bases, J lost 8 bases, and 22 bases lay in between. CDR1 and CDR2 (germline): KGHSH, LQKENI. CDR3 length equals 16 residues. Here the CDR3 reads CASSPNEVQSKQEAFF. CDR3 nucleotides: TGTGCCAGCTCACCTAATGAAGTACAGTCAAAACAGGAAGCTTTCTTT.

This clonotype has a handful of counts. This rearrangement joins TRBV20-1 to TRBJ2-7; 7 nucleotides agree with TRBD2. Germline V gene lookup returns CDR1 DFQATT and CDR2 SNEGSKA (reference sequence). V trimming: 8 bases; J trimming: 4 bases; junction bases outside the gene matches: 8. This CDR3 is built from 12 residues. CDR3 sequence reads: CSTGTKPYEQYF. DNA of the CDR3: TGCAGTACCGGGACTAAGCCTTACGAGCAGTACTTC.

The rearrangement uses TRBV20-1 and TRBJ2-1, with 14 bases that match TRBD2. The CDR3 has 18 residues. Germline lookup yields CDR1 DFQATT and CDR2 SNEGSKA (reference sequence). The J segment lost 6 bases and the V segment lost 1 base, leaving 11 bases of the junction unmatched. The CDR3 spells CSARGTSGRIGGGNEQFF. CDR3 coding DNA: TGCAGTGCTAGAGGGACTAGCGGGAGGATTGGGGGGGGCAATGAGCAGTTCTTC.

The gene calls are TRBV18 and TRBJ2-1, with TRBD2 matching over 8 bases. Trimming took 7 bases from V and 0 from J; bases not matched to a gene: 2. The CDR3 is 14 residues long. Looked up from germline, CDR1 is KGHSH and CDR2 is LQKENI. The CDR3 nucleotides read TGTGCCAGCTTGAGCGGGGGCTCCTACAATGAGCAGTTCTTC. It yields the protein CASLSGGSYNEQFF.

In this sample, this clonotype turned up a few times. This chain connects TRBV4-3 to TRBJ1-4; weak D call: TRBD1 (6 bases). V was clipped by 5 bases and J by 7 bases, with 14 bases between them. The CDR3 sequence is 14 residues long. The germline CDR1 and CDR2 sequences are LGHNA and YSLEER. The CDR3 sequence is CASSLTGFGEKLFF. The CDR3 DNA follows: TGCGCCAGCAGCTTAACAGGGTTCGGTGAAAAACTGTTTTTT.

This clonotype showed up just a few times. The V call is TRBV7-3, the J call TRBJ2-6; 8 bases match TRBD1. Per the germline V gene, CDR1 is SGHTA and CDR2 is FQGTGA. The CDR3 has 16 amino acids. With V trimmed by 5 bases and J by 2 bases, 5 bases remained unmatched. The chain's CDR3 is CASSPRTGPGANVLTF. CDR3 DNA: TGTGCCAGCAGCCCCCGGACAGGGCCTGGGGCCAACGTCCTGACTTTC.

The chain recombines TRBV28 with TRBJ1-5; the D gene is possibly TRBD1 (5 bases). The CDR3 runs 12 residues. Trimming stripped 8 bases from V and 6 bases from J, with 11 bases between. Germline CDR1 and CDR2: MDHEN and SYDVKM. This chain's CDR3 is CASGRTGQPQHF. The CDR3 nucleotides read TGTGCCAGCGGCAGAACAGGTCAGCCCCAGCATTTT.

This clonotype appeared a few times. This chain connects TRBV20-1 to TRBJ1-1; D possibly corresponds to TRBD1 (6 bases). The CDR3 consists of 16 residues. The germline gives CDR1 DFQATT, CDR2 SNEGSKA (reference sequence). V lost 1 base and J lost 3, with 18 bases in between. For the CDR3, the DNA is TGCAGTGCTAGAGGGGCGATAAGGGGGGGCGACACTGAAGCTTTCTTT. Protein: CSARGAIRGGDTEAFF.

CDR3 amino acids: CASSPWTGGAETQYF. The CDR3 DNA reads as TGTGCCAGCAGCCCTTGGACAGGGGGCGCGGAGACCCAGTACTTC. The chain couples TRBV5-4 to TRBJ2-5; 11 positions match TRBD1. V lost 4 bases, J lost 5 bases, and 7 bases stayed unmatched. Germline V gene lookup returns CDR1 SGHNT and CDR2 YYREEE (reference sequence). The CDR3 runs to 15 residues.